This T cell receptor (beta chain) appears in the sequencing data of a study of blood T cell repertoires in COVID-19. Participant reports of clinical history set cohort assignment. In the authors' workflow: Amplification from reference gene primers served as the basis for estimated nucleated cell counts. The repertoire was sequenced with immunoSEQ multiplex PCR; TCRdb's copy has only in-frame clones and lacks some. The DNA gave D and trimming, while V, J and clone size come from that table. There are 200,000 to 250,000 clones in the sample; around 90% occur only once, and roughly 15% lies in the top ten. Germline CDR1 reads SGHTA; CDR2 reads FQGNSA. V dropped 2 bases and J dropped 3 bases, with 8 bases sitting between them. The CDR3 spans 14 residues.

Sample: PBMCs or T cells enriched from blood (not recorded which). The chain recombines TRBV7-2 with TRBJ1-3; D is unclear. This TCR came from a woman aged 45-60 years with acute COVID-19. The CDR3 protein is CASSLLGSGNTIYF. CDR3 nucleotide sequence: TGTGCCAGCAGCTTACTTGGTAGTGGAAACACCATATATTTT.